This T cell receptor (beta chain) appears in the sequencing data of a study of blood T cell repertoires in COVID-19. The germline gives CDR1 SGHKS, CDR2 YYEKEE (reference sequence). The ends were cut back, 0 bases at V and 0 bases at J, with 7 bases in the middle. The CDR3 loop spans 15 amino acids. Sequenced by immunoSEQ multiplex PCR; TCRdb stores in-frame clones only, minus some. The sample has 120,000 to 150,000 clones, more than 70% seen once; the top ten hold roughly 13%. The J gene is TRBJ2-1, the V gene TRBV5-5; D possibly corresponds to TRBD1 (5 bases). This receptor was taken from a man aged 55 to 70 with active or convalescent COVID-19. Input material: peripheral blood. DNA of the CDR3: TGTGCCAGCAGCTTGGTGCAGGGCTCCTACAATGAGCAGTTCTTC. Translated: CASSLVQGSYNEQFF. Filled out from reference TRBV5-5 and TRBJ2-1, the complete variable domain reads DAGVTQSPTHLIKTRGQQVTLRCSPISGHKSVSWYQQVLGQGPQFIFQYYEKEERGRGNFPDRFSARQFPNYSSELNVNALLLGDSALYLCASSLVQGSYNEQFFGPGTRLTVL.